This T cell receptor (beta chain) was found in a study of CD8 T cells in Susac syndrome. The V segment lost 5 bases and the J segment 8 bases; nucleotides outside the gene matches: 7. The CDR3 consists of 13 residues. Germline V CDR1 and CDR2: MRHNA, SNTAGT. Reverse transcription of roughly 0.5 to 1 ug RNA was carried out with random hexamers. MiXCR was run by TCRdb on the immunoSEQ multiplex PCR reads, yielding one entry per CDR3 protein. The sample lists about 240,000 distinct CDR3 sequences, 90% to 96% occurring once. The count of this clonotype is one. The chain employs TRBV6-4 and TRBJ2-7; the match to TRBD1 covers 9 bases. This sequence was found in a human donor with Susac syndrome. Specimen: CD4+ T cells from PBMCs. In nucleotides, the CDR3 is TGTGCCAGCAGTCCGACAGGGGGATACCAGCAGTACTTC. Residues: CASSPTGGYQQYF.